Each of the 26 T cell receptor beta chains below was sequenced from the same sample in a study of T-cell memory formation after mild COVID-19. TCRdb analysed the 5' RACE reads with MiXCR anew, one entry per CDR3 protein. Of 350,000 to 500,000 distinct CDR3 sequences in the sample, 15% to 20% were seen once. The source material was PBMCs or a T cell subset sorted from them (not recorded which). The receptors derive from a man aged 18 to 35 who had mild COVID-19 (a few samples of this study predate the infection). Cell type and time point are not known.

This clonotype has just a few counts. V and J are TRBV6-2 or TRBV6-3 and TRBJ2-7; 7 bases agree with TRBD1. After removal of 2 bases from V and 0 bases from J, the junction contained 4 bases not matched to a gene. The V gene's germline CDR1 is MNHEY and CDR2 SVGEGT. This CDR3 comprises 15 residues. The CDR3 DNA sequence: TGTGCCAGCAGTTACCCGACAGGGACCTCCTACGAGCAGTACTTC. Translated, it gives CASSYPTGTSYEQYF.

The gene calls are TRBV4-1 and TRBJ2-7, with 9 bases matching TRBD2. Germline lookup yields CDR1 MGHRA and CDR2 YSYEKL. V lost 0 bases to trimming and J lost 3 bases; unmatched junction nucleotides: 3. This CDR3 is 15 amino acids long. Here the CDR3 DNA reads TGCGCCAGCAGCCAAGAAGCTAGCGGGGTCTACGAGCAGTACTTC. It is translated as CASSQEASGVYEQYF.

This chain joins TRBV28 and TRBJ2-7; 8 bases align to TRBD1. J lost 5 bases, V lost 1 base, and 7 bases had no gene match. Germline CDR1 reads MDHEN; CDR2 reads SYDVKM. CDR3 size: 15 residues. CDR3 protein: CASSLSGQGAHEQYV. DNA of the CDR3: TGTGCCAGCAGTTTATCCGGGCAGGGGGCTCACGAGCAGTACGTC.

This clonotype has more than one count but fewer than ten. This chain joins TRBV12-3 or TRBV12-4 and TRBJ1-1, with D hard to call. This CDR3 has 15 residues. The V end was cut by 4 bases, the J end by 0 bases, with 12 bases between. The CDR3 here is CASSSLTLMNTEAFF. CDR3 nucleotide sequence: TGTGCCAGCAGTTCCCTGACATTGATGAACACTGAAGCTTTCTTT.

Many counts were recorded for this clonotype. V usage is TRBV7-9 and J usage is TRBJ1-2; D remains ambiguous. CDR3 length: 13 residues. Deletions cut 5 bases from V and 3 bases from J, with 10 bases between. CDR1 is SEHNR and CDR2 is FQNEAQ in the germline V gene (reference sequence). Written as DNA, the CDR3 is TGTGCCAGCAGCGCCCGGACGGACTATGGCTACACCTTC. Translation: CASSARTDYGYTF.

For the CDR3, the DNA is TGTGCCAGCAGCGCCACGGGGACTAATGAAAAACTGTTTTTT. Protein: CASSATGTNEKLFF. The chain uses TRBV9 and TRBJ1-4; D unresolved. Trimming pared 3 bases from V and 2 bases from J, leaving 8 bases between. The germline V gene has CDR1 SGDLS and CDR2 YYNGEE. The CDR3 is 14 residues long.

The chain links TRBV9 to TRBJ1-2; no clear D. The CDR3 is 13 amino acids. From germline, CDR1 is SGDLS and CDR2 YYNGEE. The V gene lost 1 base and the J gene lost 7 bases, with 11 bases spanning the gap. The CDR3 coding sequence is TGTGCCAGCAGCGTACAGGTTTCGAGTGGCTACACCTTC. Translation: CASSVQVSSGYTF.

This clonotype showed up just a few times. The chain joins TRBV29-1 to TRBJ2-5, with TRBD1 matching 7 bases. Germline CDR1 is SQVTM and CDR2 is ANQGSEA. The CDR3 length is 12 residues. With 7 bases clipped from V and 5 bases from J, the junction kept 7 bases outside the gene matches. CDR3 sequence: CSDLQGWETQYF. The CDR3 DNA follows: TGCAGCGACTTACAGGGGTGGGAGACCCAGTACTTC.

V and J are TRBV6-2 or TRBV6-3 and TRBJ2-7; D possibly uses TRBD1 or TRBD2 (7 bases each). The CDR3 length is 15 residues. Germline V gene lookup returns CDR1 MNHEY and CDR2 SVGEGT. Trimming took 6 bases from V and 3 from J, leaving 18 bases between them. The CDR3 coding sequence is TGTGCCAGCAGGACGGCGGGCAGGGGGGGCTACGAGCAGTACGTC. It encodes CASRTAGRGGYEQYV.

This chain uses TRBV7-9 with TRBJ2-7, with D possibly TRBD2 on 5 matching bases. V lost 4 bases, J lost 0 bases, and 22 bases lay in between. CDR1 SEHNR and CDR2 FQNEAQ come from the germline V gene (reference sequence). CDR3 length equals 18 residues. The CDR3 DNA reads TGTGCCAGCAGCTCCAACCGGGAACAGAACAGAAGCTCCTACGAGCAGTACTTC. Its translation is CASSSNREQNRSSYEQYF.

This clonotype was picked up a small number of times. The chain links TRBV29-1 to TRBJ1-2; a possible D gene is TRBD1 (5 bases). Germline CDR1 and CDR2: SQVTM and ANQGSEA. Trimming removed 7 bases from V and 6 bases from J, with 12 bases in between. The CDR3 extends over 11 amino acids. As DNA, the CDR3 is TGCAGCGAGTCAGGGATGGATGGCTACACCTTC. Protein: CSESGMDGYTF.

This clonotype has just a few counts. The V gene is TRBV20-1, the J gene TRBJ2-7, with D possibly being TRBD1 or TRBD2 (5 bases each). The V gene lost 5 bases and the J gene lost 6 bases, with 17 bases spanning the gap. From germline, CDR1 is DFQATT and CDR2 SNEGSKA (reference sequence). The length of the CDR3 is 13 residues. The CDR3 DNA reads as TGCAGTGCTTCTACCGTGGGGGTGGGCGAGCAGTACGTC. Amino acid sequence: CSASTVGVGEQYV.

CDR3: CAWSVSWGAAETQYF. In DNA form, the CDR3 reads TGTGCCTGGAGTGTAAGCTGGGGCGCGGCAGAGACCCAGTACTTC. The chain is built from TRBV30 and TRBJ2-5, with D possibly TRBD1 on 5 matching bases. This CDR3 region has 15 residues. Trimming took off 0 bases at V and 4 bases at J, with 15 bases between the two ends. The germline V gene encodes CDR1 GTSNPN and CDR2 SVGIG (reference sequence).

This chain connects TRBV12-3 or TRBV12-4 to TRBJ2-5; the match to TRBD1 covers 11 bases. This CDR3 contains 14 residues. V was pared by 5 bases and J by 6 bases, with 5 bases of the junction left unmatched. This CDR3 reads CASSLGTGGKTQYF. CDR3 sequence (DNA): TGTGCCAGCAGTCTCGGGACAGGGGGAAAGACCCAGTACTTC.

The chain uses TRBV10-2 and TRBJ1-2, with D unresolved. Germline CDR1 is WSHSY and CDR2 is SAAADI. Trimming left V 6 bases short and J 5 bases short, with 16 bases between. The length of the CDR3 is 14 residues. The CDR3 DNA sequence: TGCGCCAGCAGACGGACTTTCAGACCATATGGCTACACCTTC. Translating gives CASRRTFRPYGYTF.

This clonotype was seen only a few times. The rearrangement joins TRBV12-3 or TRBV12-4 to TRBJ2-3; 10 bases agree with TRBD1. Losses at the gene ends were 8 bases for V and 3 bases for J; bases not matched to a gene: 8. CDR3 size: 15 residues. The DNA for the CDR3 is TGTGCCAGCCGAACCGGGACAGGGGTGACAGATACGCAGTATTTT. Translation gives CASRTGTGVTDTQYF.

This rearrangement joins TRBV5-6 to TRBJ2-2; TRBD1 or TRBD2 may be the D gene (5 bases each). V lost 0 bases to trimming and J lost 4 bases, with 7 bases between them. Germline values: CDR1 SGHDT, CDR2 YYEEEE. The CDR3 is 14 amino acids. As DNA, the CDR3 is TGTGCCAGCAGCTTGGCAGGGAGCACCGGGGAGCTGTTTTTT. As protein: CASSLAGSTGELFF.

The V gene is TRBV6-5, the J gene TRBJ1-4; D is uncertain. V lost 0 bases to trimming and J lost 0 bases, with 5 bases between them. The CDR3 spans 15 residues. Per germline, CDR1 MNHEY and CDR2 SVGAGI. DNA for the CDR3: TGTGCCAGCAGTTACTCCGGCCCAACTAATGAAAAACTGTTTTTT. This encodes CASSYSGPTNEKLFF.

The chain uses TRBV18 and TRBJ1-6, with 8 nucleotides matching TRBD1. Losses at the gene ends were 6 bases for V and 10 bases for J; bases not matched to a gene: 8. Germline CDR1 is KGHSH and CDR2 is LQKENI. There are 14 residues in the CDR3. The CDR3 reads CASSGQGVESPLHF. CDR3 coding DNA: TGTGCCAGCTCCGGACAGGGAGTCGAGTCACCCCTCCACTTT.

This clonotype has a handful of counts. For the CDR3, the DNA is TGCGCCAGCAGCTCCCTCACGGGAAACACTGAAGCTTTCTTT. Translating it yields CASSSLTGNTEAFF. This chain uses TRBV4-3 with TRBJ1-1; D call uncertain. V was pared by 5 bases and J by 2 bases, with 12 bases between. The V gene's germline CDR1 is LGHNA and CDR2 YSLEER. The CDR3 loop spans 14 amino acids.

This clonotype was observed a handful of times. This chain connects TRBV2 to TRBJ2-1, with 7 positions matching TRBD1. V lost 5 bases to trimming and J lost 9 bases; unmatched junction nucleotides: 4. The CDR3 contains 12 residues. Germline V gene data show CDR1 as SNHLY and CDR2 as FYNNEI. In DNA form, the CDR3 reads TGTGCCAGCAGTTTTACAGGGGTTGAGCAGTTCTTC. The encoded protein is CASSFTGVEQFF.

The V call is TRBV6-1, the J call TRBJ1-4, with TRBD1 as a possible D gene (5 bases). CDR1 is MNHNS and CDR2 is SASEGT in the germline V gene. V was pared by 5 bases and J by 5 bases, with 12 bases between. The CDR3 extends over 14 amino acids. CDR3 loop: CASSRDGRNEKLFF. Here the CDR3 DNA reads TGTGCCAGCAGTCGGGACGGCAGAAATGAAAAACTGTTTTTT.

The chain is built from TRBV7-9 and TRBJ1-1; no definite D call. CDR3 length equals 14 residues. CDR1 and CDR2 (germline): SEHNR, FQNEAQ (reference sequence). Between the trimmed V and J ends, which lost 5 bases and 0 bases, there was a span of 10 bases. The CDR3 is CASSVTEMNTEAFF. CDR3 coding DNA: TGTGCCAGCAGCGTAACAGAGATGAACACTGAAGCTTTCTTT.

This chain links TRBV12-3 or TRBV12-4 with TRBJ1-2; TRBD1 matches 7 bases. The V gene end was trimmed by 6 bases and the J gene end by 8 bases; junction bases not matched to a gene: 15. CDR3 size: 15 residues. The CDR3 DNA follows: TGTGCCAGCAGCCAAATCTCAGGGGGAACTGTAGGCTACACCTTC. It specifies CASSQISGGTVGYTF.

The CDR3 spells CASSWDVSSYNEQFF. The DNA for the CDR3 is TGTGCCAGCAGCTGGGACGTAAGCTCCTACAATGAGCAGTTCTTC. The rearrangement links TRBV7-2 to TRBJ2-1; D is possibly TRBD1 or TRBD2 (5 bases each). Looked up from germline, CDR1 is SGHTA and CDR2 is FQGNSA. CDR3 length: 15 amino acids. Trimming removed 4 bases at V and 0 bases at J, with 10 bases between. Combining the CDR3 with reference TRBV7-2 and TRBJ2-1 gives the whole variable domain GAGVSQSPSNKVTEKGKDVELRCDPISGHTALYWYRQSLGQGLEFLIYFQGNSAPDKSGLPSDRFSAERTGGSVSTLTIQRTQQEDSAVYLCASSWDVSSYNEQFFGPGTRLTVL.

In its sample, this clonotype was seen many times. The V and J genes are TRBV29-1 and TRBJ2-5, with 10 bases identical to TRBD2. CDR3 length: 16 residues. Germline V lookup: CDR1 SQVTM, CDR2 ANQGSEA. V shed 6 bases, J shed 5 bases, and the junction held 15 bases outside the gene matches. The CDR3 bases are TGCAGCGTCGCTGGAATAGCGGGGGGCACTTCGGAGACCCAGTACTTC. It encodes CSVAGIAGGTSETQYF.